The present T cell receptor (beta chain) was sequenced within a study of cytomegalovirus exposure and HLA in healthy donors (TCRdb year 2017). Concerning the study at large: The 666 repertoires of the first cohort and the approximately 110 validation repertoires were produced on the same platform, according to a later analysis. To predict cytomegalovirus infection status, the study brought together high-throughput TCR immunosequencing, statistical association of individual TCRs with disease status, and machine learning. Along with the approximately 700-subject first cohort, a separate validation cohort of around 120 different subjects was used. The study aimed to test whether cataloging public T cell receptors could reveal signatures of past pathogen exposure.

Paper-wide results and their limitations: According to the authors, the approach could potentially be generalized to other disease states and immunological phenotypes. The study gave a list of more than 150 TCR beta chains associated with cytomegalovirus. While some public TCRs were present in many individuals, most TCR sequences turned up only very rarely across donors. The classifier was reported to diagnose cytomegalovirus status with high specificity and sensitivity in both the original and validation cohorts. The validation cohort had no HLA typing available for a later analysis, so co-occurrence within that cohort was assessed over all 120 or so repertoires. In a later analysis, TCRs clustered in the first cohort were found to also tend to co-occur in the 120 validation repertoires, with 85% to 95% of cluster scores above 0. Three of the identified cytomegalovirus-associated TCR beta chains were confirmed in vitro to be specific for cytomegalovirus antigens.

Separate from the roughly 650-subject first cohort, the validation cohort of some 130 subjects was the group to which the donors belonged. Concerning this clone itself: Its antigen is currently not known. Base quality data are lacking; no much larger clone is found one base away.

Libraries were constructed by the immunoSEQ multiplex PCR assay. On the authors' methods: To diagnose cytomegalovirus status from the catalog of TCR beta chain sequences, a statistical classification framework was built. TCRdb limited this immuneACCESS table to in-frame rearrangements with V and J called. A share of clones is missing; checked studies link under half to unresolved V genes, and the rest is unexplained. The V and J calls and clone size were taken over from that table, and D and trimming were inferred from the DNA. This sample gives a few hundred thousand clones in total; 70% to 90% of them show up just once. Roughly 0.8% of the sample goes to the ten largest clones. This receptor was obtained from a woman aged 18-29 years in good health and CMV-seronegative. The sample taken for sequencing was PBMCs.

This receptor carries the CDR3 CASSDFTGPNQPQHF. The sequenced DNA: TGTGCCAGCTCAGATTTCACAGGCCCCAATCAGCCCCAGCATTTT. The chain employs TRBV18 and TRBJ1-5; tentative D gene TRBD1, with 5 bases matching. The V and J ends are trimmed by 5 bases and 3 bases, leaving 14 bases between them. CDR1 and CDR2 are drawn from the germline V gene: KGHSH, LQKENI. Inclusive of the bounding cysteine and phenylalanine, the CDR3 is 15 residues long. Of all the DNA, just the CDR3 is kept, 45 bases in frame from base 1.